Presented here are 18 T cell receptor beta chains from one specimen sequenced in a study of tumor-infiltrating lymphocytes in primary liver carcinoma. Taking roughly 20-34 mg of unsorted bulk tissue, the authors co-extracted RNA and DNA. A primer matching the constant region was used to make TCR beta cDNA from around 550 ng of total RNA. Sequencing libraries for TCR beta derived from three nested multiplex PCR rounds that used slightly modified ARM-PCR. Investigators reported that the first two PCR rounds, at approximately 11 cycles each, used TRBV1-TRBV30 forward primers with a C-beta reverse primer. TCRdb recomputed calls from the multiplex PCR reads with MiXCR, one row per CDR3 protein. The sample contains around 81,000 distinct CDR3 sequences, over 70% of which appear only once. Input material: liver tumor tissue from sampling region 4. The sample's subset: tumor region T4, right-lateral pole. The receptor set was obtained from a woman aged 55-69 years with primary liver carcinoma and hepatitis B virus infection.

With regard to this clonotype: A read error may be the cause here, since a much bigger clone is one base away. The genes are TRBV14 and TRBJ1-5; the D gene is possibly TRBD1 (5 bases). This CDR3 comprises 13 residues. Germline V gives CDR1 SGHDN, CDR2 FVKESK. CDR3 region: CASSLGLRQPLHF. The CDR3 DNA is TGTGCCAGCAGCCTGGGACTTCGGCAGCCCCTGCATTTT.

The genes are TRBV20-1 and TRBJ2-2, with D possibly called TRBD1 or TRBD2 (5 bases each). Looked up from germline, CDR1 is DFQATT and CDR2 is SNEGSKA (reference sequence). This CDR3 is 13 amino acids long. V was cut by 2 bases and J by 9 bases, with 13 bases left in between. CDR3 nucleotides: TGCAGTGCTAGAAGGCAGGGAGAATGGGAGCTGTTTTTT. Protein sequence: CSARRQGEWELFF.

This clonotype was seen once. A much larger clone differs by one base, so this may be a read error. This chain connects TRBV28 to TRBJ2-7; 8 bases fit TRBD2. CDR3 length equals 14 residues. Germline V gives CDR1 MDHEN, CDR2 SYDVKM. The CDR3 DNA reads TGTGCCACCAGTTCGGGGGGGGCTGACTACGAGCAGTACTTC. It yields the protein CATSSGGADYEQYF.

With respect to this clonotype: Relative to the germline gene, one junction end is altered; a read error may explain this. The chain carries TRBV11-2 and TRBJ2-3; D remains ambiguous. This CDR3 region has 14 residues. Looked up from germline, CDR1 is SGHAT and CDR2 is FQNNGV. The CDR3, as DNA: TGTGCCAACAGCATAGTTGGGGGCACAGATACGCAGTATTTT. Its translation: CANSIVGGTDTQYF.

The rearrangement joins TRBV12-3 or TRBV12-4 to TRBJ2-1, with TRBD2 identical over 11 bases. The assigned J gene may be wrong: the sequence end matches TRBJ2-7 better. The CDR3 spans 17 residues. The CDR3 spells CASSPTGSGRAYNEQYF. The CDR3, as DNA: TGTGCCAGCAGCCCAACCGGTAGCGGGAGGGCCTACAATGAGCAGTACTTC.

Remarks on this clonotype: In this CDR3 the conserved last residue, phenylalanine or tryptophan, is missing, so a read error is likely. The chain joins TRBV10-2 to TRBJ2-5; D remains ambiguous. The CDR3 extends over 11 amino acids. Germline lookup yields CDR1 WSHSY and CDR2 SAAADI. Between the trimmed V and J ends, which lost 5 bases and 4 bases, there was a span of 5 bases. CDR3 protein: CASSHGETQYL. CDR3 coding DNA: TGCGCCAGCAGTCATGGAGAGACCCAGTACTTA.

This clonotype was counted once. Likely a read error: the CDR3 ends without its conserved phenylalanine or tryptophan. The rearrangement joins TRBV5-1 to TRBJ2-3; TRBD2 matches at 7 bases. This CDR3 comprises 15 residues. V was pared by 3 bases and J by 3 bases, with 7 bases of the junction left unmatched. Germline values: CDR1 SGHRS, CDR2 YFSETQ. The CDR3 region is CASSSSGTKTDTQYY. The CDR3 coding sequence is TGCGCCAGCAGCTCCTCCGGGACTAAAACAGATACGCAGTATTAT.

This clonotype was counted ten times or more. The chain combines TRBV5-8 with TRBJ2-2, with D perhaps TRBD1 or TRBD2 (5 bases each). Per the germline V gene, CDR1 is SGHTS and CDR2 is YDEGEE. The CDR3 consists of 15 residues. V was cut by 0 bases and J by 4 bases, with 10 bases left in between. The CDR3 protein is CASSLGSGGTGELFF. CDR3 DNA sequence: TGTGCCAGCAGCTTGGGCAGTGGGGGCACCGGGGAGCTGTTTTTT. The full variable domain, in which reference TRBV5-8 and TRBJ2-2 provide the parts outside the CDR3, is EAGVTQSPTHLIKTRGQQATLRCSPISGHTSVYWYQQALGLGLQFLLWYDEGEERNRGNFPPRFSGRQFPNYSSELNVNALELEDSALYLCASSLGSGGTGELFFGEGSRLTVL.

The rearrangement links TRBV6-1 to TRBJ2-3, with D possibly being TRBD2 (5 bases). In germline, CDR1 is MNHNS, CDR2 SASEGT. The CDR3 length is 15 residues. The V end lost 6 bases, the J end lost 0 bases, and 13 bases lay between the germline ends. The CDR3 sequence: CASRTQWTSTDTQYF. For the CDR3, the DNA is TGTGCCAGCAGAACCCAGTGGACTAGCACAGATACGCAGTATTTT.

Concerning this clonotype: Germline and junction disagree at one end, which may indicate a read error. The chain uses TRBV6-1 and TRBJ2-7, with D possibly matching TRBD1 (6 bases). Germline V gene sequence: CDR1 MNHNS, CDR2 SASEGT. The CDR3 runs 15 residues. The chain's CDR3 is CASSAPDRVSYEQYF. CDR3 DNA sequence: TGCGCCAGCAGTGCTCCGGACAGAGTCTCCTACGAGCAGTACTTC.

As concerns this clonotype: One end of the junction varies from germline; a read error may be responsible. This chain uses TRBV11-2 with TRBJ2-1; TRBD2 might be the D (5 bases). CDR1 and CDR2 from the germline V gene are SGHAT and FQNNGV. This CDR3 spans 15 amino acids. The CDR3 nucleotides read TGTGCCAGTCAACGACTAACGGGTTCATACAATGAGCAGCTCTTC. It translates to CASQRLTGSYNEQLF.

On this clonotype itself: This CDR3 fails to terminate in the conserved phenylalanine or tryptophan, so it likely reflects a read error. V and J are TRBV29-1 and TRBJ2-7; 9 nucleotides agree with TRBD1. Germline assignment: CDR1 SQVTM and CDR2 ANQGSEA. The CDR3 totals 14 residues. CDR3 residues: CCVDSTGGPYEQYS. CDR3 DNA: TGCTGCGTTGACTCGACAGGGGGTCCCTACGAGCAGTACTCC.

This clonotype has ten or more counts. CDR3 residues: CSVDSRLAGGVEQFF. As DNA, the CDR3 is TGCAGCGTTGACTCCCGACTAGCGGGAGGAGTTGAGCAGTTCTTC. The chain uses TRBV29-1 and TRBJ2-1, with 13 positions matching TRBD2. J gave up 9 bases and V 3 bases, and 8 bases lay outside the gene matches. The CDR3 is 15 amino acids. Per germline, CDR1 SQVTM and CDR2 ANQGSEA.

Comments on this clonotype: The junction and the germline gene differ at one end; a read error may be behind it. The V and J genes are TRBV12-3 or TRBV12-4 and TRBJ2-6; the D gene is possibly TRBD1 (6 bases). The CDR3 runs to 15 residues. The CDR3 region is CASTGTGSGVNVLTF. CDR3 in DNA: TGTGCCAGCACCGGTACAGGGTCAGGGGTCAACGTCCTGACTTTC.

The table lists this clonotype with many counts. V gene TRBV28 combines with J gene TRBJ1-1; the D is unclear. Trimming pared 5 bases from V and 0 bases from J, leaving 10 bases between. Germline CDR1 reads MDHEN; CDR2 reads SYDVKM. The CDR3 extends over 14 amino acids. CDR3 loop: CASSGSEMNTEAFF. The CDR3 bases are TGTGCCAGCAGTGGAAGTGAGATGAACACTGAAGCTTTCTTT.

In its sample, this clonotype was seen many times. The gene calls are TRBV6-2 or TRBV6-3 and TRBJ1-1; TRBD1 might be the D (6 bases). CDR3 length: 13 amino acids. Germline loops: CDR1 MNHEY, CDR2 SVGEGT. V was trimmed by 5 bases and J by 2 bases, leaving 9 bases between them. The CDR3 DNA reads TGTGCCAGCAGTGGACAGAGAAACACTGAAGCTTTCTTT. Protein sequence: CASSGQRNTEAFF.

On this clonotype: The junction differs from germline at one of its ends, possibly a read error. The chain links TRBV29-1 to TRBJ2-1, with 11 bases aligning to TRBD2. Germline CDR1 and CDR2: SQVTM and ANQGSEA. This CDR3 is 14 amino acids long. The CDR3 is CGVTGTSGANEQLF. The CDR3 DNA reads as TGCGGCGTAACCGGGACTAGCGGAGCCAATGAGCAGCTCTTC.

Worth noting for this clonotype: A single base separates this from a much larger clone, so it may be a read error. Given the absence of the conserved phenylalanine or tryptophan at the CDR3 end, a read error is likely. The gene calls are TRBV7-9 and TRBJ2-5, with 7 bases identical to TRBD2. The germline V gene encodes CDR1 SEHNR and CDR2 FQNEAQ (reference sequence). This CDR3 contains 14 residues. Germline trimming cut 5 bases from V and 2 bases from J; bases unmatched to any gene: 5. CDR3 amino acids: CASSLRTSQETQYL. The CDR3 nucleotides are TGTGCCAGCAGCCTAAGGACTAGTCAAGAGACCCAGTACTTA.